The rows below give T cell receptor beta chains drawn from one sample of a study of CD8 T cells in Susac syndrome. TCRdb used MiXCR to reprocess the immunoSEQ multiplex PCR reads, holding one entry per CDR3 protein. The profile shows tens of thousands of distinct CDR3 sequences, 93% of them singletons. The specimen was CD8+ T cells from PBMCs. The origin of the receptors is a human donor with Susac syndrome. Both conserved end residues are part of each CDR3. A D gene is named only where the DNA matches it firmly. A row's size may be missing; if present it is once, few, many or a size class.

cdr3_length clone_size j_call d_call v_call cdr3_nt cdr3_aa
12 . TRBJ1-2 . TRBV30 TGTGCCTGGAGACCAGGGCTCTATGGCTACACCTTC CAWRPGLYGYTF
13 . TRBJ1-1 . TRBV12-3/TRBV12-4 TGTGCCAGCAGTTCTACAGAGCACACTGAAGCTTTCTTT CASSSTEHTEAFF
15 once TRBJ1-6 TRBD1 TRBV4-1 TGCGCCAGCAGCCACTCGGACAGGGGCAATTCACCCCTCCACTTT CASSHSDRGNSPLHF
13 . TRBJ1-4 TRBD1 TRBV6-6 TGTGCCAGCATCAACAGGGGTGGGGAAAAACTGTTTTTT CASINRGGEKLFF
15 . TRBJ1-5 . TRBV9 TGTGCCAGCAGCGCCACAGGGCTCCCCAATCAGCCCCAGCATTTT CASSATGLPNQPQHF
14 . TRBJ2-7 . TRBV11-2 TGTGCCAGCAGCTTAGATTCCAGGGGTTACGAGCAGTACTTC CASSLDSRGYEQYF
16 . TRBJ2-1 . TRBV2 TGTGCCAGCAGTTTCCCACGGGACGGGGGAAACAATGAGCAGTTCTTC CASSFPRDGGNNEQFF
15 . TRBJ1-5 . TRBV19 TGTGCCAGTAGTCGGAGGGGGTACGACAATCAGCCCCAGCATTTT CASSRRGYDNQPQHF
15 . TRBJ2-2 TRBD1 TRBV10-2 TGCGCCAGCAGTGGTAGACAGGGTATGACCGGGGAGCTGTTTTTT CASSGRQGMTGELFF
12 . TRBJ2-5 TRBD2 TRBV20-1 TGCAGTGCTCGGACTAGCGGAGAGACCCAGTACTTC CSARTSGETQYF
14 . TRBJ2-7 . TRBV12-3/TRBV12-4 TGTGCCAGCAGTTTACTTGAAAAAATCTACGAGCAGTACTTC CASSLLEKIYEQYF
15 . TRBJ1-1 . TRBV30 TGTGCCTGGAGTGCCCCCGCACAGATGAACACTGAAGCTTTCTTT CAWSAPAQMNTEAFF
15 . TRBJ1-4 . TRBV7-9 TGTGCCAGCAGTACAGGGCTTGCAACTAATGAAAAACTGTTTTTT CASSTGLATNEKLFF
16 . TRBJ1-1 . TRBV5-4 TGTGCCAGCAGCTCAAAAGCGGCAACAGTTGCTACTGAAGCTTTCTTT CASSSKAATVATEAFF
13 . TRBJ1-1 . TRBV5-1 TGCGCCAGCAGCACGGAGGTTAACACTGAAGCTTTCTTT CASSTEVNTEAFF
14 . TRBJ2-7 TRBD1 TRBV10-3 TGTGCCATCAGGACAGGGGGTGAACCCTACGAGCAGTACTTC CAIRTGGEPYEQYF
13 . TRBJ1-5 . TRBV18 TGTGCCAGCTCACCGGGCAGCAGTCAGCCCCAGCATTTT CASSPGSSQPQHF
16 few TRBJ2-7 TRBD1 TRBV3-1 TGTGCCAGCAGCCAAGATCCCGGACAGGGATCCTACGAGCAGTACTTC CASSQDPGQGSYEQYF
12 . TRBJ1-1 . TRBV29-1 TGCAGCGTTGGTGGGTGGGGGGCTGAAGCTTTCTTT CSVGGWGAEAFF
14 . TRBJ1-1 TRBD1 TRBV5-1 TGCGCCAGCAGCTCGGGACAGGGTAACGCTGAAGCTTTCTTT CASSSGQGNAEAFF
18 . TRBJ1-1 TRBD1 TRBV7-8 TGTGCCAGCAGCTTAGGGACAGGGGACCGAATAATGAACACTGAAGCTTTCTTT CASSLGTGDRIMNTEAFF
14 . TRBJ2-7 TRBD1 TRBV5-1 TGCGCCAGCAGCTCCGGGACAGGGAACTACGAGCAGTACTTC CASSSGTGNYEQYF
20 . TRBJ1-2 . TRBV11-1 TGTGCCAGCAGCCCAACCGGGGTGCGGGGTAGCTTAGCGCCTAACTATGGCTACACCTTC CASSPTGVRGSLAPNYGYTF
16 once TRBJ1-1 . TRBV2 TGTGCCAGCAGTGATAGTCGGGCCAGATTAAACACTGAAGCTTTCTTT CASSDSRARLNTEAFF
15 . TRBJ1-5 . TRBV6-6 TGTGCCAGCAGTTACGGCCGGGGCGGGGGTCAGCCCCAGCATTTT CASSYGRGGGQPQHF
17 . TRBJ1-1 . TRBV3-1 TGTGCCAGCAGCCAAGATAGATTTCAGAACTTGAACACTGAAGCTTTCTTT CASSQDRFQNLNTEAFF
15 . TRBJ2-7 TRBD2 TRBV20-1 TGCAGTGCCCCGGCAGGGACTAGCGGGAGCCACGAGCAGTACTTC CSAPAGTSGSHEQYF
16 . TRBJ2-2 TRBD1 TRBV7-8 TGTGCCAGCAGCCGGACAGGCGGATCGAACACCGGGGAGCTGTTTTTT CASSRTGGSNTGELFF
12 . TRBJ2-1 TRBD1 TRBV19 TGTGCCAGTAGTATGGACAGGGGGACGCAGTTCTTC CASSMDRGTQFF
15 . TRBJ2-1 . TRBV7-2 TGTGCCAGCAGCCAGCGGGACAGGTCCTACAATGAGCAGTTCTTC CASSQRDRSYNEQFF
14 . TRBJ1-1 . TRBV12-3/TRBV12-4 TGTGCCAGCAGCCCAGGTCCTCGGGGGACTGAAGCTTTCTTT CASSPGPRGTEAFF
18 . TRBJ2-3 TRBD2 TRBV3-1 TGTGCCAGCAGAACCTCCCTTGAGGGTAGCGGGAATAAAGATACGCAGTATTTT CASRTSLEGSGNKDTQYF
13 . TRBJ2-1 . TRBV11-2 TGTGCCAGCAGCCCTGGCTCCTACAATGAGCAGTTCTTC CASSPGSYNEQFF